This T cell receptor beta chain was observed in a study of blood T cells in healthy people across ages. Notes on the study in general: Long-lived donors carried more naive CD4+ cells and greater diversity than aged donors. Researchers said unsorted PBMCs prevented a conclusive naive versus antigen-experienced comparison.

Primers used in a second PCR of about 7 to 12 cycles were a sample-barcoded 5' primer and a J-beta primer mix. Each CDR3 protein is one row after TCRdb ran MiXCR on the 5' RACE reads. The sample shows 850,000 to 1,100,000 distinct CDR3 sequences, around two fifths of them seen only once. Note on this clonotype: Its cognate antigen is unknown.

The TCR originated in a man between 18 and 29 years old in good health. The specimen sequenced was blood.

The CDR3 sequence is CASRPAFDRGGQPQHF. In DNA, the CDR3 is TGTGCCAGCAGACCCGCCTTCGACAGGGGGGGACAGCCCCAGCATTTT. This chain connects TRBV6-2 or TRBV6-3 to TRBJ1-5; 9 bases are a match to TRBD1. The CDR3 sequence is 16 residues long. Per germline, CDR1 MNHEY and CDR2 SVGEGT. Trimming took 6 bases from V and 7 from J; bases not matched to a gene: 13.